This TCR beta chain emerged from a study of T cell responses to AZD1222 COVID-19 vaccine. Points from the study as a whole: Reports indicate that nearly half of spike-specific TCRs are directed at unmutated variant regions.

TCRdb's table, derived via immunoSEQ multiplex PCR, lists solely in-frame clones and lacks some. The sample shows more than 150,000 clones, approximately 94% of them seen only once. Researchers grouped second doses given at about 4 or about 12 weeks into one pool. This CDR3 is 14 amino acids long. With 6 bases removed from V and 1 base from J, the gap between germline ends came to 10 bases. Germline V gives CDR1 KGHSH, CDR2 LQKENI. Points on this clone: The antigen is unknown.

The V gene is TRBV18, the J gene TRBJ1-3; D ambiguous. The TCR comes from an adult who received the AZD1222 COVID-19 vaccine. The sample in question was peripheral blood, obtained 28 days after the second AZD1222 dose. As DNA, the CDR3 is TGTGCCAGCTCGATGGACGCGTCTGGAAACACCATATATTTT. This codes for CASSMDASGNTIYF.